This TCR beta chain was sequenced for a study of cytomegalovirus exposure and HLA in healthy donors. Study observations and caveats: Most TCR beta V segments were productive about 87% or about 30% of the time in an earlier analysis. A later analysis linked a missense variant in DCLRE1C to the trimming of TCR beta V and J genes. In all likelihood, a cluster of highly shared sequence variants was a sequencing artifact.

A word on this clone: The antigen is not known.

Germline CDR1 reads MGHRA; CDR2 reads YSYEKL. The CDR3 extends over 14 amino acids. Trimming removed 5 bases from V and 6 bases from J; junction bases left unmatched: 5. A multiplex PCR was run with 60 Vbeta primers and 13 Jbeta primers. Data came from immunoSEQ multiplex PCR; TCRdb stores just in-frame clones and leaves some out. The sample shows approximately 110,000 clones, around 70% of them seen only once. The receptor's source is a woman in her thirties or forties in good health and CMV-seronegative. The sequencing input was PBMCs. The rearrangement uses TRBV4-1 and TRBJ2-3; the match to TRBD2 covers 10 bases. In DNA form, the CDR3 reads TGCGCCAGCAGCAGCGGGAGGGCCGAGGATACGCAGTATTTT. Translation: CASSSGRAEDTQYF.